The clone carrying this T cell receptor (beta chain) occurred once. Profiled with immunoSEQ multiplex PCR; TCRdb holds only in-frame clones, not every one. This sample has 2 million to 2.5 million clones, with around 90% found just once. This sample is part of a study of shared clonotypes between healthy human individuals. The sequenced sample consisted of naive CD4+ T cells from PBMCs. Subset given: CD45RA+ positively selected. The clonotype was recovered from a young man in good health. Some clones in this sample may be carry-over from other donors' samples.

Here the CDR3 DNA reads TGTGCCAGCAGTGTATCCGAGGAGACCCAGTACTTC. It encodes CASSVSEETQYF. The chain links TRBV6-1 to TRBJ2-5; D is ambiguous. The germline CDR1 and CDR2 sequences are MNHNS and SASEGT. V dropped 4 bases and J dropped 5 bases, with 8 bases sitting between them. This CDR3 contains 12 residues.